A selection of T cell receptor beta chains follows, all from one sample in a study of patients and donors after allogeneic stem cell transplantation. In TCRdb, the RT-PCR reads were re-called with MiXCR into one record per CDR3 protein. Among about 160,000 distinct CDR3 sequences listed, approximately 25% were seen once. The sequencing sample was made of blood, either unsorted or a sorted T cell fraction (not recorded which). Receptors were obtained from a human donor who was either an allogeneic HSCT recipient or a stem cell or donor lymphocyte infusion donor (not recorded which). It is not recorded whose cells these are; they may come from a transplant donor. The CDR3 runs from the conserved cysteine through the conserved F or W. D genes are given only for firm matches. For some rows the clone size is stated as once, few or many, or as a class when expanded; others skip it.

>TRBD1|few|TRBJ1-1|TRBV5-1
CASSLASRGHTEAFF
TGCGCCAGCAGCTTGGCCAGCAGGGGGCATACTGAAGCTTTCTTT
>-|few|TRBJ2-2|TRBV18
CASSPPTAGYGELFF
TGTGCCAGCTCACCACCGACGGCAGGATACGGGGAGCTGTTTTTT
>-|-|TRBJ1-1|TRBV6-5
CASSYSMIGRNTEAFF
TGTGCCAGCAGTTACTCGATGATCGGGAGGAACACTGAAGCTTTCTTT
>-|few|TRBJ2-7|TRBV5-1
CASSLGDQQYF
TGCGCCAGCAGCTTGGGAGACCAGCAGTACTTC
>TRBD1|few|TRBJ1-6|TRBV20-1
CSARSTGASSYNSPLHF
TGCAGTGCTAGATCCACAGGGGCGAGCTCCTATAATTCACCCCTCCACTTC
>-|-|TRBJ2-3|TRBV7-2
CASSEDTSTDTQYF
TGTGCCAGCAGCGAGGATACCAGCACAGATACGCAGTATTTT
>-|-|TRBJ2-2|TRBV27
CASSLSTGVIANTGELFF
TGTGCCAGCAGTTTATCTACAGGAGTAATCGCGAACACCGGGGAGCTGTTTTTT
>-|-|TRBJ2-5|TRBV18
CASSQPPGTRVTQYF
TGTGCCAGCTCACAACCCCCGGGCACAAGAGTAACCCAGTACTTC
>-|few|TRBJ2-7|TRBV28
CASSLEGDYEQYF
TGTGCCAGCAGTTTAGAGGGGGACTACGAGCAGTACTTC
>-|few|TRBJ2-2|TRBV20-1
CSARDREGLANTGELFF
TGCAGTGCTAGAGATCGCGAGGGCCTCGCGAACACCGGGGAGCTGTTTTTT
>-|many|TRBJ1-3|TRBV11-1
CASSFGTSGNTIYF
TGTGCCAGCAGCTTTGGGACCTCTGGAAACACCATATATTTT
>-|-|TRBJ2-1|TRBV6-1
CASRIRSRDNEQFF
TGTGCCAGCCGCATAAGGAGTCGTGACAATGAGCAGTTCTTC
>-|-|TRBJ1-2|TRBV9
CASSRGTPVNYGYTF
TGTGCCAGCAGTCGCGGGACCCCTGTCAACTATGGCTACACCTTC
>TRBD1|-|TRBJ1-1|TRBV14
CASSRTTGRYTEAFF
TGTGCCAGCAGCCGGACGACAGGGCGGTACACTGAAGCTTTCTTT
>TRBD1|-|TRBJ1-5|TRBV20-1
CSARAGQTYQPQHF
TGCAGTGCTAGAGCGGGACAGACATATCAGCCCCAGCATTTT
>-|many|TRBJ1-1|TRBV6-5
CASSAIGQFEAFF
TGTGCCAGCAGTGCAATAGGACAGTTTGAAGCTTTCTTT
>-|-|TRBJ2-6|TRBV12-5
CASGLIDGNFGANVLTF
TGTGCTAGTGGTTTGATCGACGGCAATTTCGGGGCCAACGTCCTGACTTTC
>TRBD1|few|TRBJ2-2|TRBV11-2
CASSSNRGGAGELFF
TGTGCCAGCAGCTCCAACAGGGGCGGCGCCGGGGAGCTGTTTTTT
>TRBD2|few|TRBJ2-1|TRBV12-3/TRBV12-4
CASSVSGSVDEQFF
TGTGCCAGCAGTGTTAGCGGGAGTGTGGATGAGCAGTTCTTC
>-|-|TRBJ2-5|TRBV9
CASSPSQSIVVETQYF
TGTGCCAGCAGCCCAAGCCAGAGCATAGTTGTGGAGACCCAGTACTTC
>-|-|TRBJ1-5|TRBV30
CAWRVDRAGPQHF
TGTGCCTGGAGGGTGGACCGCGCTGGCCCCCAGCATTTT
>-|few|TRBJ2-3|TRBV7-8
CASSYSGPVNTQYF
TGTGCCAGCAGCTATTCGGGGCCTGTAAATACGCAGTATTTT
>TRBD1|-|TRBJ1-1|TRBV6-2/TRBV6-3
CASSYDRGYTEAFF
TGTGCCAGCAGTTACGACAGGGGTTACACTGAAGCTTTCTTT
>TRBD2|few|TRBJ2-5|TRBV12-3/TRBV12-4
CASSLMGGLAGVETQYF
TGTGCCAGCAGTTTAATGGGAGGGCTAGCGGGAGTGGAGACCCAGTACTTC
>-|few|TRBJ1-6|TRBV5-1
CASSLETVYNSPLHF
TGCGCCAGCAGCTTGGAAACAGTCTATAATTCACCCCTCCACTTT
>-|-|TRBJ1-1|TRBV29-1
CSVGVGSINTEAFF
TGCAGCGTTGGAGTGGGGTCCATAAACACTGAAGCTTTCTTT
>-|few|TRBJ1-1|TRBV5-1
CASSLEGPLSPTEAFF
TGCGCCAGCAGCTTGGAGGGTCCTCTGTCCCCCACTGAAGCTTTCTTT
>-|few|TRBJ2-6|TRBV7-6
CASSLDGRSGANVLTF
TGTGCCAGCAGCTTAGATGGACGGTCTGGGGCCAACGTCCTGACTTTC